Below, 26 T cell receptor beta chains from the same sample are listed, as sequenced in a study of T cells in Graves' hyperthyroidism and ophthalmopathy. It was RNA transcripts that yielded the amplified TCR beta CDR3 regions. HTBI primers drove first-round RT-PCR of the TCR CDR3. TCRdb fed the multiplex PCR reads into MiXCR, producing one record per CDR3 protein. The table shows some 300,000 distinct CDR3 sequences, with roughly 19% occurring only once. Sequenced material: blood. Receptors were obtained from a man aged 45-60 years with Graves' ophthalmopathy.

This clonotype was seen repeatedly, ten times or more. The chain joins TRBV29-1 to TRBJ1-3; D is uncertain. Germline V gene lookup returns CDR1 SQVTM and CDR2 ANQGSEA. The CDR3 has 12 residues. The V end lost 1 base, the J end lost 4 bases, and 5 bases lay between the germline ends. The CDR3 bases are TGCAGCGTTGAAGGCGGAGGAAACACCATATATTTT. Encoded protein: CSVEGGGNTIYF.

The chain has TRBV12-3 or TRBV12-4 and TRBJ1-3; D not certain. V gave up 7 bases and J gave up 4 bases, with 14 bases separating them. The CDR3 sequence is 14 residues long. In nucleotides, the CDR3 is TGTGCCAGCACCTTAGGGAACATAGGAAACACCATATATTTT. It encodes CASTLGNIGNTIYF.

This sequence joins TRBV29-1 and TRBJ1-1; TRBD1 might be the D (5 bases). V was shortened by 7 bases and J by 1 base, with 19 bases between the two germline ends. Germline V CDR1 and CDR2: SQVTM, ANQGSEA. This CDR3 is 15 amino acids long. CDR3 DNA sequence: TGCAGCGCCCCAGGGAACACTCCGGGGAACACTGAAGCTTTCTTT. This encodes CSAPGNTPGNTEAFF.

This clonotype was seen a few times. V usage is TRBV20-1 and J usage is TRBJ2-7, with D perhaps TRBD1 or TRBD2 (5 bases each). Looked up from germline, CDR1 is DFQATT and CDR2 is SNEGSKA (reference sequence). The CDR3 has 13 residues. V lost 4 bases and J lost 5, with 15 bases in between. DNA of the CDR3: TGCAGTGCTATGTCTGAGGGGTTACACGAGCAGTACTTC. Its protein product is CSAMSEGLHEQYF.

The genes are TRBV19 and TRBJ2-7; TRBD1 might be the D (5 bases). The ends were cut back, 3 bases at V and 8 bases at J, with 20 bases in the middle. The germline gives CDR1 LNHDA, CDR2 SQIVND (reference sequence). The CDR3 totals 15 residues. CDR3 region: CASSIDSSSYEKQYF. Here the CDR3 DNA reads TGTGCCAGTAGTATCGACAGTTCCTCCTACGAGAAGCAGTACTTC.

The chain recombines TRBV6-6 with TRBJ1-4; possible D gene TRBD1, 6 bases. The V gene lost 2 bases and the J gene lost 10 bases, with 17 bases spanning the gap. The germline V gene has CDR1 MNHNY and CDR2 SVGAGI (reference sequence). The length of the CDR3 is 15 residues. The CDR3 loop reads CASSYGGQGNGKLFF. The DNA for the CDR3 is TGTGCCAGCAGTTACGGGGGGCAGGGAAACGGAAAACTGTTTTTT.

This clonotype was seen more than once but under ten times. The J gene is TRBJ2-3, the V gene TRBV20-1; 7 bases map to TRBD2. CDR3 size: 17 residues. The V gene's germline CDR1 is DFQATT and CDR2 SNEGSKA (reference sequence). V was pared by 0 bases and J by 0 bases, with 9 bases of the junction left unmatched. CDR3 sequence: CSARDKGLPTSTDTQYF. In DNA, the CDR3 is TGCAGTGCTAGAGATAAGGGACTACCGACTAGCACAGATACGCAGTATTTT.

In its sample, this clonotype was seen many times. V gene TRBV30 combines with J gene TRBJ2-3; 7 nucleotides align to TRBD2. The germline gives CDR1 GTSNPN, CDR2 SVGIG (reference sequence). The length of the CDR3 is 14 residues. J was trimmed by 0 bases and V by 4 bases; bases with no gene match: 4. The CDR3 bases are TGTGCCTGGAAGCAGCGGGGTAGCACAGATACGCAGTATTTT. Encoded protein: CAWKQRGSTDTQYF.

This clonotype has a handful of counts. V gene TRBV10-3 combines with J gene TRBJ1-1; D not certain. This CDR3 has 12 amino acids. Germline lookup yields CDR1 ENHRY and CDR2 SYGVKD. V lost 8 bases and J lost 7, with 14 bases in between. The CDR3 nucleotides are TGTGCCATCGCCCAGGACGGGTTTGAAGCTTTCTTT. Its protein product is CAIAQDGFEAFF.

The table lists this clonotype with many counts. The chain is built from TRBV24-1 and TRBJ2-3, with 13 bases matching TRBD2. With V trimmed by 3 bases and J by 3 bases, 5 bases remained unmatched. CDR1 is KGHDR, CDR2 SFDVKD, per germline. The CDR3 is 17 residues long. CDR3 sequence reads: CATSDPGLAGVTDTQYF. DNA of the CDR3: TGTGCCACCAGTGATCCCGGACTAGCGGGAGTTACAGATACGCAGTATTTT.

J is TRBJ1-3 and V is TRBV14; D is uncertain. This CDR3 comprises 16 residues. V gave up 4 bases and J gave up 4 bases, with 17 bases separating them. Germline loops: CDR1 SGHDN, CDR2 FVKESK. DNA for the CDR3: TGTGCCAGCAGCCGTCGTATTGCAGTCACAGGAAACACCATATATTTT. Its protein product is CASSRRIAVTGNTIYF. Full variable domain (rest looked up from reference TRBV14 and TRBJ1-3): EAGVTQFPSHSVIEKGQTVTLRCDPISGHDNLYWYRRVMGKEIKFLLHFVKESKQDESGMPNNRFLAERTGGTYSTLKVQPAELEDSGVYFCASSRRIAVTGNTIYFGEGSWLTVV.

This clonotype was seen more than once but under ten times. The chain combines TRBV5-4 with TRBJ2-1; the D is unclear. The ends were cut back, 5 bases at V and 0 bases at J, with 15 bases in the middle. This CDR3 comprises 16 residues. Looked up from germline, CDR1 is SGHNT and CDR2 is YYREEE (reference sequence). CDR3 DNA sequence: TGTGCCAGCAGTCGAGGACGGCGAAGCTCCTACAATGAGCAGTTCTTC. Translated: CASSRGRRSSYNEQFF.

The sample holds a few counts of this clonotype. The rearrangement uses TRBV7-3 and TRBJ1-1; D uncertain. Germline assignment: CDR1 SGHTA and CDR2 FQGTGA. Trimming took 3 bases from V and 0 from J, leaving 5 bases between them. The CDR3 length is 13 residues. CDR3 DNA sequence: TGTGCCAGCAGCTTCAACATGAACACTGAAGCTTTCTTT. Its protein is CASSFNMNTEAFF.

At least ten counts were recorded for this clonotype. V usage is TRBV20-1 and J usage is TRBJ2-5, with D perhaps being TRBD1 or TRBD2 (5 bases each). The CDR3 has 15 residues. Germline V gives CDR1 DFQATT, CDR2 SNEGSKA (reference sequence). V was cut by 0 bases and J by 2 bases, with 13 bases left in between. CDR3 sequence reads: CSARDVSGRQETQYF. In DNA form, the CDR3 reads TGCAGTGCTAGAGATGTATCGGGGCGACAAGAGACCCAGTACTTC.

The chain couples TRBV6-2 or TRBV6-3 to TRBJ2-3; D remains unclear. Germline-derived CDR1 and CDR2 are MNHEY and SVGEGT. V was cut by 5 bases and J by 2 bases, with 14 bases left in between. The CDR3 has 15 amino acids. The CDR3, as DNA: TGTGCCAGCAGTACCCTCACAGCCCCCACAGATACGCAGTATTTT. This encodes CASSTLTAPTDTQYF.

The genes are TRBV28 and TRBJ2-7; TRBD2 matches at 7 bases. The CDR3 loop spans 13 amino acids. Trimming removed 5 bases from V and 9 bases from J; junction bases left unmatched: 10. Germline CDR1 MDHEN, CDR2 SYDVKM. The CDR3 coding sequence is TGTGCCAGCAGTCTGGGGACTACCGTAAGGCAGTACTTC. The encoded protein is CASSLGTTVRQYF. Drawing the rest from reference TRBV28 and TRBJ2-7, the complete variable domain is DVKVTQSSRYLVKRTGEKVFLECVQDMDHENMFWYRQDPGLGLRLIYFSYDVKMKEKGDIPEGYSVSREKKERFSLILESASTNQTSMYLCASSLGTTVRQYFGPGTRLTVT.

This clonotype was seen at least ten times. The rearrangement uses TRBV11-2 and TRBJ2-3; 8 nucleotides match TRBD1. V shed 3 bases, J shed 5 bases, and the junction held 10 bases outside the gene matches. The CDR3 covers 16 residues. The germline V gene has CDR1 SGHAT and CDR2 FQNNGV. The CDR3 reads CASSFTQGAGGDTQYF. The CDR3 DNA reads as TGTGCCAGCAGCTTTACGCAGGGGGCAGGGGGAGATACGCAGTATTTT.

The sample holds many counts of this clonotype. This chain connects TRBV6-2 or TRBV6-3 to TRBJ2-5; 13 bases line up with TRBD2. Germline V gives CDR1 MNHEY, CDR2 SVGEGT. The CDR3 has 17 amino acids. V dropped 4 bases and J dropped 5; count of bases not matched to a gene: 10. The DNA for the CDR3 is TGTGCCAGCAGTTCCTGGACTAGCGGGAGATATAAGGAGACCCAGTACTTC. Protein sequence: CASSSWTSGRYKETQYF.

Only a few counts were recorded for this clonotype. V is TRBV6-1 and J is TRBJ2-7; 11 nucleotides align to TRBD1. Germline trimming cut 6 bases from V and 4 bases from J; bases unmatched to any gene: 5. Germline V CDR1 and CDR2: MNHNS, SASEGT. The CDR3 has 14 amino acids. CDR3 sequence (DNA): TGTGCCAGCAGGGACAGGGGGCGTACTTACGAGCAGTACTTC. It is translated as CASRDRGRTYEQYF.

The chain carries TRBV20-1 and TRBJ1-2, with D uncertain. CDR3 length: 13 amino acids. With 1 base removed from V and 3 bases from J, the gap between germline ends came to 9 bases. Germline loops: CDR1 DFQATT, CDR2 SNEGSKA (reference sequence). For the CDR3, the DNA is TGCAGTGCTAGAGTAGAGGGAGACTATGGCTACACCTTC. It codes for CSARVEGDYGYTF.

This clonotype was counted at least ten times. The chain joins TRBV20-1 to TRBJ2-3, with 11 positions matching TRBD2. This CDR3 has 15 residues. Trimming at V came to 6 bases and at J to 4 bases, leaving 9 bases not matched to a gene. Germline-derived CDR1 and CDR2 are DFQATT and SNEGSKA (reference sequence). This chain's CDR3 is CSATQLAGDPDTQYF. CDR3 nucleotides: TGCAGTGCCACGCAACTAGCGGGAGACCCAGATACGCAGTATTTT.

This clonotype has only a few counts. This chain uses TRBV12-3 or TRBV12-4 with TRBJ1-2, with TRBD1 matching over 10 bases. After removal of 6 bases from V and 3 bases from J, the junction contained 4 bases not matched to a gene. This CDR3 has 14 residues. CDR3 nucleotides: TGTGCCAGCAGCCCGACAGGGGGCTACTATGGCTACACCTTC. Its translation is CASSPTGGYYGYTF.

This clonotype has ten or more counts. The chain joins TRBV7-9 to TRBJ2-7; maybe TRBD2 (6 bases). V lost 5 bases to trimming and J lost 5 bases, with 16 bases between them. This CDR3 has 14 residues. The germline V gene has CDR1 SEHNR and CDR2 FQNEAQ (reference sequence). The DNA for the CDR3 is TGTGCCAGCAGCCTCCAGGGAGGAGTCGACGAGCAGTACTTC. It is translated as CASSLQGGVDEQYF.

The V call is TRBV14, the J call TRBJ2-4; TRBD1 matches at 9 bases. The CDR3 length is 15 residues. Germline values: CDR1 SGHDN, CDR2 FVKESK. V was pared by 6 bases and J by 9 bases, with 12 bases of the junction left unmatched. The CDR3 region has the DNA TGTGCCAGCAGTGCTCGGGACAGGGCGGGCGGCATTCAGTACTTC. It encodes CASSARDRAGGIQYF. The full variable domain, with the rest looked up from reference TRBV14 and TRBJ2-4, is EAGVTQFPSHSVIEKGQTVTLRCDPISGHDNLYWYRRVMGKEIKFLLHFVKESKQDESGMPNNRFLAERTGGTYSTLKVQPAELEDSGVYFCASSARDRAGGIQYFGAGTRLSVL.

The chain uses TRBV7-9 and TRBJ1-1, with D possibly being TRBD1 (5 bases). The CDR3 totals 13 residues. Germline V gene data show CDR1 as SEHNR and CDR2 as FQNEAQ (reference sequence). Trimming removed 2 bases at V and 8 bases at J, with 12 bases between. This CDR3 reads CASSLNDRGEAFF. The CDR3 coding sequence is TGTGCCAGCAGCTTAAACGACCGGGGGGAAGCTTTCTTT.

This clonotype was seen ten or more times. The rearrangement uses TRBV7-9 and TRBJ2-1; TRBD1 is a possible D gene (5 bases). V lost 0 bases and J lost 7, with 16 bases in between. Germline V gives CDR1 SEHNR, CDR2 FQNEAQ (reference sequence). The CDR3 has 16 amino acids. The CDR3 is CASSLAWSDSRNEQFF. The CDR3 region has the DNA TGTGCCAGCAGCTTAGCGTGGAGCGACAGTAGGAATGAGCAGTTCTTC.